Listed below are T cell receptor beta chains from one sample, sequenced in a study of PD-1 blockade in classical Hodgkin lymphoma. Libraries were prepared by immunoSEQ multiplex PCR; TCRdb keeps only in-frame clonotypes and omits some of them. The repertoire holds about 7,800 clones, with about 86% as singletons. The sequences come from CD8+ T cells from blood, collected at baseline. These receptors all come from a human donor with classical Hodgkin lymphoma. Both conserved end residues are part of each CDR3. Fields, in order: D gene, clone size, V gene, J gene, CDR3 DNA, CDR3 protein. The D gene is left open where the match is weak. Clone size is stated in some rows and not others, as once, few, many or a class when expanded.

TRBD2,NA,TRBV30,TRBJ2-1,TGTGCCTGGAGCCCAAACCCGAGACTAGCGGGTGACAATGAGCAGTTCTTC,CAWSPNPRLAGDNEQFF
NA,NA,TRBV5-1,TRBJ2-3,TGCGCCAGCACCCCCGGGGTGGTATACACAGATACGCAGTATTTT,CASTPGVVYTDTQYF
NA,NA,TRBV18,TRBJ1-1,TGTGCCAGCTCACCACTCACCGGGAACTTGTTTAACACTGAAGCTTTCTTT,CASSPLTGNLFNTEAFF
NA,NA,TRBV6-1,TRBJ2-7,TGTGCCAGCAGCTGGGACGGATCCTACGAGCAGTACTTC,CASSWDGSYEQYF
NA,NA,TRBV7-9,TRBJ2-1,TGTGCCAGCAGCTTAGGGCAGACTGACAATGAGCAGTTCTTC,CASSLGQTDNEQFF
TRBD2,NA,TRBV27,TRBJ2-5,TGTGCCAGCAGTTTATTCCCTCCCCCACTAGCGGGAGGAGGGGAGACCCAGTACTTC,CASSLFPPPLAGGGETQYF
NA,NA,TRBV28,TRBJ1-1,TGTGCCAGCAGTGTAGAGTACACTGAAGCTTTCTTT,CASSVEYTEAFF
NA,NA,TRBV6-1,TRBJ1-2,TGTGCCAGCAGTGAACCCAGGGTAGCCTATGGCTACACCTTC,CASSEPRVAYGYTF
NA,NA,TRBV25-1,TRBJ2-7,TGTGCCAGCAGTGAATATGGCGGATCTGGCGAGCAGTACTTC,CASSEYGGSGEQYF
NA,few,TRBV27,TRBJ1-5,TGTGCCAGCAGTTGGGGGGTGGGTCAGCCCCAGCATTTT,CASSWGVGQPQHF
NA,NA,TRBV28,TRBJ1-5,TGTGCCAGCAGTTTAATTCAGGCCTCTAGCAATCAGCCCCAGCATTTT,CASSLIQASSNQPQHF
TRBD2,NA,TRBV10-2,TRBJ2-7,TGCGCCAGCACGGAGCGGGGGGCCTCCTACGAGCAGTACTTC,CASTERGASYEQYF
TRBD2,once,TRBV11-2,TRBJ2-2,TGTGCCAGCAGCTTAGCGCGCGGGGGGAACACCGGGGAGCTGTTTTTT,CASSLARGGNTGELFF
NA,few,TRBV28,TRBJ1-4,TGTGCCAGCAGTTTACTCAGAACTGAAAAACTGTTTTTT,CASSLLRTEKLFF
NA,NA,TRBV27,TRBJ2-1,TGTGCCAGCAGTCCCCGGGACTGGGGTTATGAGCAGTTCTTC,CASSPRDWGYEQFF
NA,once,TRBV23-1,TRBJ2-7,TGCGCCAGCAGTCAAACCGGGATCCCCTACGAGCAGTACTTC,CASSQTGIPYEQYF
TRBD2,NA,TRBV5-5,TRBJ2-3,TGTGCCAGCAGCCAGCAGCCTAGCGGGAGAACAGATACGCAGTATTTT,CASSQQPSGRTDTQYF
NA,NA,TRBV7-9,TRBJ2-7,TGTGCCAGCAGCTTAGTGGGATGGTCCTACGAGCAGTACTTC,CASSLVGWSYEQYF